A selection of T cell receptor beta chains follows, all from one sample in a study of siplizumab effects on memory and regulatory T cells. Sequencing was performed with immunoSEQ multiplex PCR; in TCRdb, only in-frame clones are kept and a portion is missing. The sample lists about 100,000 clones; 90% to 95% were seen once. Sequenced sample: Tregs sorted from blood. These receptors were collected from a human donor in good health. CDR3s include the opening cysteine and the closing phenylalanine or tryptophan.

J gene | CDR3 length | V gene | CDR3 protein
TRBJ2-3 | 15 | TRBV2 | CASSGGGRSTDTQYF
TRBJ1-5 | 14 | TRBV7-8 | CASSPDSFNQPQHF
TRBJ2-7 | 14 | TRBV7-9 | CASSNSGRTYEQYF
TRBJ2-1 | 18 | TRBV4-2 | CASSQDRPAGARDNEQFF
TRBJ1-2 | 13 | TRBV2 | CASTDGLYYGYTF
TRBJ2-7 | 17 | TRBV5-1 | CASSLGTSGPLSYEQYF
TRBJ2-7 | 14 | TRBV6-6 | CASSYSPDSYEQYF
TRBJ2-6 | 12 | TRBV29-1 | CSVQTGANVLTF
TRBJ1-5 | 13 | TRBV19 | CASGQGKDQPQHF
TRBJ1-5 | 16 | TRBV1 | CTSSLAERQANQPQHF
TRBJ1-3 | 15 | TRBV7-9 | CESGRDRGLGNTIYF
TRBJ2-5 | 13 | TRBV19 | CASCRGRGETQYF
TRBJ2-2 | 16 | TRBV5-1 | CASSYQIGAGTGELFF
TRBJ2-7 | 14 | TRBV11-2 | CASSLVTDYYEQYF
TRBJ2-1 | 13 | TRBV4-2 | CASSQEVRDRRFF
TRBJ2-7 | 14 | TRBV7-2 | CASSTGRGPYEQYF
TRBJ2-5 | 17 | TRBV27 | CASSLVFGARLQETQYF
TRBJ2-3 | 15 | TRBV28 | CASTKLGSSTDTQYF
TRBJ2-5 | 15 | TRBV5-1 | CASSSVDRGVETQYF
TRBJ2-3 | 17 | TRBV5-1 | CASSLGPQKPGTDTQYF
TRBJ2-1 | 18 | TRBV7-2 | CASSLLPPGTASYNEQFF
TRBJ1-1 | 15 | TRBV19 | CASRRDSGGYTEAFF
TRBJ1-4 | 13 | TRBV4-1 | CTSSQGRGEKLFF
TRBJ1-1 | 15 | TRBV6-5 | CASSFVGAANTEAFF
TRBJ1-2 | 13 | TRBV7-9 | CASSHGQTWGYTF
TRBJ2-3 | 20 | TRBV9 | CATPGGTSGSEFTSTDTQYF
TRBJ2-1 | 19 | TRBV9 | CASSVGQGMNRASYNEQFF
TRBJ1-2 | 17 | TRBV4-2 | CASSQDARQFANYGYTF
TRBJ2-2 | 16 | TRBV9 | CASSVASRRGVGELFF
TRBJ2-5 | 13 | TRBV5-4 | CASSLALQETQYF
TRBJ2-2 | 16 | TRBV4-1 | CASSFTATAVTGELFF
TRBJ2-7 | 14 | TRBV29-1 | CSVHDRDSPREQYF
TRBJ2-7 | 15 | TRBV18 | CASSPGLAGAEEQYF
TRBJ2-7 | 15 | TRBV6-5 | CASRMTSGATYEQYF
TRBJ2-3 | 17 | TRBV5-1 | CASSGGVALPSTDTQYF
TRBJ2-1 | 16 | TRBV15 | CATSRGREGLLLGLFF
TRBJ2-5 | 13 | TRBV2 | CASSRGQGGTQYF
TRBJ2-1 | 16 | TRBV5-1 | CASSSSGTTFYNEQFF
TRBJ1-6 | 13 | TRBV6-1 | CASSEAPHSPLHF
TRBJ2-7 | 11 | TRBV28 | CASSYRAEQYF
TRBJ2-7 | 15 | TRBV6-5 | CASSSPSSGNYEQYF
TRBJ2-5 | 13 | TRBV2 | CASSPDRVETQYF
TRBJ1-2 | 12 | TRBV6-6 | CASRTGNYGYTF
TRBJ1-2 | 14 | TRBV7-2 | CASSLVRQGTGYTF
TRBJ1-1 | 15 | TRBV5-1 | CASSPRTGDNTEAFF
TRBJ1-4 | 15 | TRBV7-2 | CASSLQGPTNEKLFF
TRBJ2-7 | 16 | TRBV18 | CASSPTSGSIIYEQYF
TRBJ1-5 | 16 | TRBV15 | CATSTFGQFSNQPQHF
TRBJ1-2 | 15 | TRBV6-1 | CASSEVRGPNYGYTF
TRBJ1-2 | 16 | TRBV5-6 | CASSLIGTDLLYGYTF
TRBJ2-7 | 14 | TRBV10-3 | CAISEISELYEQYF
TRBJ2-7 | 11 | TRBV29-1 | CSGASSYEQYF
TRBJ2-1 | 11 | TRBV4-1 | CASSRDNEQFF
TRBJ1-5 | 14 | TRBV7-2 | CASSLVTGRQPQHF
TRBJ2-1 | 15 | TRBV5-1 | CASSTTGEVHNEQFF